In this sample, the clone carrying this TCR beta chain turned up a few times. Trimming removed 5 bases from V and 5 bases from J; junction bases left unmatched: 7. The germline V gene encodes CDR1 MNHEY and CDR2 SVGEGT. The length of the CDR3 is 14 residues. Using RNA transcripts as the source, TCR beta CDR3 regions were amplified. HTBI primers were employed in a first-round RT-PCR of the TCR CDR3. TCRdb reprocessed the multiplex PCR reads with MiXCR, giving one entry per CDR3 protein. Seen here are 360,000 or so distinct CDR3 sequences, 15% to 20% observed once, and the top ten hold 3.7%. This sample is part of a study of T cells in Graves' hyperthyroidism and ophthalmopathy.

The chain is built from TRBV6-2 or TRBV6-3 and TRBJ2-5; TRBD1 matches 8 bases. Material: blood. This receptor was identified in a woman aged 18-29 years with Graves' hyperthyroidism. The CDR3 protein is CASSPGQGWETQYF. The CDR3 coding sequence is TGTGCCAGCAGTCCCGGACAGGGTTGGGAGACCCAGTACTTC.